The 2 T cell receptor beta chains given below trace back to one sample, sequenced in a study of OX40 agonist ivuxolimab in advanced cancers. The table came from immunoSEQ multiplex PCR; TCRdb's copy has only in-frame clones and leaves some out. Of 80,000 to 95,000 clones in the sample, less than 95% were seen once. Material: CD4+ or CD8+ T cells sorted from blood, obtained in a trial of the OX40 agonist ivuxolimab. The receptors here all came from an adult with an advanced solid tumor such as melanoma, head and neck, liver or kidney cancer.

The V and J genes are TRBV9 and TRBJ2-5; 7 positions agree with TRBD1. The better agreement between TRBJ2-7 and the DNA end casts doubt on the J call. The CDR3 totals 14 residues. CDR1 SGDLS and CDR2 YYNGEE come from the germline V gene. This CDR3 reads CASSARTGGYEQYF. DNA for the CDR3: TGTGCCAGCAGCGCGAGGACAGGCGGCTACGAGCAGTACTTC.

The J gene is TRBJ1-2, the V gene TRBV11-2; 9 bases fit TRBD1. The V gene end was trimmed by 5 bases and the J gene end by 4 bases; junction bases not matched to a gene: 8. Germline CDR1 and CDR2: SGHAT and FQNNGV. The length of the CDR3 is 15 residues. CDR3 protein: CASSPPADRGYGYTF. The CDR3 bases are TGTGCCAGCAGCCCTCCCGCGGACAGGGGCTATGGCTACACCTTC. Using reference TRBV11-2 and TRBJ1-2 for the parts outside the CDR3, the full variable domain is EAGVAQSPRYKIIEKRQSVAFWCNPISGHATLYWYQQILGQGPKLLIQFQNNGVVDDSQLPKDRFSAERLKGVDSTLKIQPAKLEDSAVYLCASSPPADRGYGYTFGSGTRLTVV.